This is a list of T cell receptor beta chains from one sample in a study of T-cell reconstitution after alpha-beta-depleted transplantation in children. TCRdb passed the PCR reads through MiXCR, listing each CDR3 protein once. The sample includes about 980,000 distinct CDR3 sequences, about 29% of them seen just once. This material consisted of PBMCs, mostly from graft donor cells, taken 360 days after TCRalphabeta/CD19-depleted stem cell transplant. Source of these receptors: a boy under three years old who had a stem cell transplant for SCID, so the T cells may come from the graft donor. CDR3s include the opening cysteine and the closing phenylalanine or tryptophan. A D gene is named only where the DNA matches it firmly. For some rows the clone size is stated as once, few or many, or as a class when expanded; others skip it.

d_gene: NA
abundance: NA
v_gene: TRBV10-3
j_gene: TRBJ1-2
CDR3aa: CAISEQGTPLYGYTF
CDR3nt: TGTGCCATCAGTGAGCAGGGGACCCCTCTCTATGGCTACACCTTC

d_gene: NA
abundance: NA
v_gene: TRBV24-1
j_gene: TRBJ2-1
CDR3aa: CATSEWTTSSYNEQFF
CDR3nt: TGTGCCACCAGTGAATGGACGACCAGCTCCTACAATGAGCAGTTCTTC

d_gene: TRBD1
abundance: many
v_gene: TRBV3-1
j_gene: TRBJ1-1
CDR3aa: CASSQGHGGWGQMNTEAFF
CDR3nt: TGTGCCAGCAGCCAAGGACATGGAGGATGGGGACAGATGAACACTGAAGCTTTCTTT

d_gene: NA
abundance: NA
v_gene: TRBV12-3/TRBV12-4
j_gene: TRBJ2-4
CDR3aa: CASSSGEPAKNIQYF
CDR3nt: TGTGCCAGCAGTTCCGGGGAGCCCGCCAAAAACATTCAGTACTTC

d_gene: NA
abundance: few
v_gene: TRBV5-1
j_gene: TRBJ2-3
CDR3aa: CASSLGHPTSTDTQYF
CDR3nt: TGCGCCAGCAGCCTGGGCCACCCGACTAGCACAGATACGCAGTATTTT

d_gene: TRBD2
abundance: NA
v_gene: TRBV14
j_gene: TRBJ2-5
CDR3aa: CASSHRLAGSLPQETQYF
CDR3nt: TGTGCCAGCAGCCATCGACTAGCGGGGTCTCTTCCTCAAGAGACCCAGTACTTC

d_gene: TRBD1
abundance: NA
v_gene: TRBV5-1
j_gene: TRBJ2-2
CDR3aa: CASSAGTGWTGELFF
CDR3nt: TGCGCCAGCAGCGCCGGGACAGGGTGGACCGGGGAGCTGTTTTTT

d_gene: NA
abundance: many
v_gene: TRBV24-1
j_gene: TRBJ2-1
CDR3aa: CATSGQLYDNEQFF
CDR3nt: TGTGCCACCAGTGGACAACTCTACGACAATGAGCAGTTCTTC

d_gene: TRBD1
abundance: NA
v_gene: TRBV18
j_gene: TRBJ2-1
CDR3aa: CASLARDRGHEQFF
CDR3nt: TGTGCCAGCTTGGCCCGGGACAGGGGTCATGAGCAGTTCTTC

d_gene: TRBD2
abundance: NA
v_gene: TRBV5-1
j_gene: TRBJ2-5
CDR3aa: CASSLGLAGRRETQYF
CDR3nt: TGCGCCAGCAGCTTGGGACTAGCGGGGCGACGGGAGACCCAGTACTTC

d_gene: NA
abundance: few
v_gene: TRBV5-6
j_gene: TRBJ1-1
CDR3aa: CASSLAKGFVGTEAFF
CDR3nt: TGTGCCAGCAGCTTGGCCAAGGGGTTCGTGGGCACTGAAGCTTTCTTT

d_gene: TRBD1
abundance: NA
v_gene: TRBV29-1
j_gene: TRBJ2-7
CDR3aa: CSGKDRGEQYF
CDR3nt: TGCAGCGGAAAGGACAGGGGCGAGCAGTACTTC

d_gene: TRBD2
abundance: NA
v_gene: TRBV29-1
j_gene: TRBJ2-1
CDR3aa: CSVPLAGAPIGEQFF
CDR3nt: TGCAGCGTCCCACTAGCGGGGGCCCCCATTGGTGAGCAGTTCTTC

d_gene: NA
abundance: once
v_gene: TRBV12-3/TRBV12-4
j_gene: TRBJ1-6
CDR3aa: CASSSGPPLHF
CDR3nt: TGTGCCAGCAGTTCGGGGCCACCCCTCCACTTT

d_gene: NA
abundance: few
v_gene: TRBV6-1
j_gene: TRBJ1-1
CDR3aa: CASSEVRHTEAFF
CDR3nt: TGTGCCAGCAGTGAAGTGAGGCACACTGAAGCTTTCTTT

d_gene: NA
abundance: once
v_gene: TRBV18
j_gene: TRBJ1-6
CDR3aa: CASSPNPSSYNSPLHF
CDR3nt: TGTGCCAGCTCACCAAATCCCAGCTCCTATAATTCACCCCTCCACTTT

d_gene: NA
abundance: NA
v_gene: TRBV10-3
j_gene: TRBJ2-7
CDR3aa: CAISESSYYEQCF
CDR3nt: TGTGCCATCAGTGAGTCTTCTTATTACGAGCAGTGCTTC

d_gene: NA
abundance: NA
v_gene: TRBV20-1
j_gene: TRBJ1-6
CDR3aa: CSASSAGRNVDSPLHF
CDR3nt: TGCAGTGCTAGCTCGGCAGGGCGAAATGTAGATTCACCCCTCCACTTT

d_gene: TRBD1
abundance: NA
v_gene: TRBV2
j_gene: TRBJ2-1
CDR3aa: CASSTNRGRNNEQFF
CDR3nt: TGTGCCAGCAGCACCAACAGGGGGCGGAACAATGAGCAGTTCTTC

d_gene: NA
abundance: NA
v_gene: TRBV10-3
j_gene: TRBJ2-2
CDR3aa: CAISESSGGNTGELFF
CDR3nt: TGTGCCATCAGTGAGTCTTCGGGTGGGAACACCGGGGAGCTGTTTTTT

d_gene: TRBD2
abundance: few
v_gene: TRBV20-1
j_gene: TRBJ2-3
CDR3aa: CSAAIRDYYTDTQYF
CDR3nt: TGCAGTGCTGCCATCCGGGACTACTACACAGATACGCAGTATTTT

d_gene: NA
abundance: NA
v_gene: TRBV12-3/TRBV12-4
j_gene: TRBJ1-5
CDR3aa: CASSRPNQPQHF
CDR3nt: TGTGCCAGCAGCCGACCTAATCAGCCCCAGCATTTT

d_gene: NA
abundance: few
v_gene: TRBV5-1
j_gene: TRBJ2-1
CDR3aa: CASSLSPPDNEQFF
CDR3nt: TGCGCCAGCAGCTTGAGTCCTCCCGACAATGAGCAGTTCTTC

d_gene: NA
abundance: many
v_gene: TRBV5-1
j_gene: TRBJ2-2
CDR3aa: CASSQHNTGELFF
CDR3nt: TGCGCCAGCAGTCAGCATAACACCGGGGAGCTGTTTTTT

d_gene: TRBD2
abundance: NA
v_gene: TRBV12-3/TRBV12-4
j_gene: TRBJ2-7
CDR3aa: CASSLSSGGHSYEQYF
CDR3nt: TGTGCCAGCAGTTTATCTAGCGGGGGCCACTCCTACGAGCAGTACTTC

d_gene: NA
abundance: NA
v_gene: TRBV28
j_gene: TRBJ1-2
CDR3aa: CASSPRGGIYGYTF
CDR3nt: TGTGCCAGCAGTCCCCGGGGAGGAATCTATGGCTACACCTTC

d_gene: NA
abundance: NA
v_gene: TRBV3-1
j_gene: TRBJ2-7
CDR3aa: CASSQEAKGRPYEQYF
CDR3nt: TGTGCCAGCAGCCAAGAGGCCAAGGGGAGGCCCTACGAGCAGTACTTC

d_gene: TRBD1
abundance: few
v_gene: TRBV12-3/TRBV12-4
j_gene: TRBJ2-2
CDR3aa: CASRIGTASTGELFF
CDR3nt: TGTGCCAGCAGAATTGGGACAGCCTCCACCGGGGAGCTGTTTTTT

d_gene: NA
abundance: NA
v_gene: TRBV5-1
j_gene: TRBJ2-1
CDR3aa: CASSLDPGGSYNEQFF
CDR3nt: TGCGCCAGCAGCTTGGATCCGGGTGGCTCCTACAATGAGCAGTTCTTC

d_gene: NA
abundance: NA
v_gene: TRBV11-1
j_gene: TRBJ1-1
CDR3aa: CASSLQFQASVSGTEAFF
CDR3nt: TGTGCCAGCAGCTTACAATTCCAGGCAAGTGTGTCAGGCACTGAAGCTTTCTTT

d_gene: NA
abundance: NA
v_gene: TRBV7-2
j_gene: TRBJ2-1
CDR3aa: CASSLGGARAEQFF
CDR3nt: TGTGCCAGCAGCTTGGGCGGGGCTCGCGCTGAGCAGTTCTTC

d_gene: NA
abundance: NA
v_gene: TRBV29-1
j_gene: TRBJ2-1
CDR3aa: CSVAISSYNEQFF
CDR3nt: TGCAGCGTTGCCATCAGCTCCTACAATGAGCAGTTCTTC

d_gene: NA
abundance: NA
v_gene: TRBV14
j_gene: TRBJ1-1
CDR3aa: CASSQDWMPRPNTEAFF
CDR3nt: TGTGCCAGCAGCCAAGACTGGATGCCGAGGCCGAACACTGAAGCTTTCTTT

d_gene: NA
abundance: many
v_gene: TRBV25-1
j_gene: TRBJ1-6
CDR3aa: CASSHNSPLHF
CDR3nt: TGTGCCAGCAGTCATAATTCACCCCTCCACTTT

d_gene: TRBD1
abundance: few
v_gene: TRBV3-1
j_gene: TRBJ2-7
CDR3aa: CASSHRQGHDEQYF
CDR3nt: TGTGCCAGCAGCCACCGACAGGGACACGACGAGCAGTACTTC

d_gene: TRBD1
abundance: NA
v_gene: TRBV10-3
j_gene: TRBJ2-1
CDR3aa: CASKNRGPPYNEQFF
CDR3nt: TGTGCCTCCAAGAATAGGGGGCCCCCCTACAATGAGCAGTTCTTC

d_gene: NA
abundance: few
v_gene: TRBV27
j_gene: TRBJ1-2
CDR3aa: CASSFGGQNYGYTF
CDR3nt: TGTGCCAGCAGTTTCGGGGGGCAGAACTATGGCTACACCTTC

d_gene: NA
abundance: few
v_gene: TRBV20-1
j_gene: TRBJ2-7
CDR3aa: CSAPSVQGEGSYEQYF
CDR3nt: TGCAGTGCTCCATCTGTACAGGGCGAGGGTTCCTACGAGCAGTACTTC

d_gene: NA
abundance: NA
v_gene: TRBV12-3/TRBV12-4
j_gene: TRBJ1-3
CDR3aa: CASSPLGVQAGNTIYF
CDR3nt: TGTGCCAGCAGTCCCCTAGGGGTACAGGCTGGAAACACCATATATTTT

d_gene: NA
abundance: NA
v_gene: TRBV7-3
j_gene: TRBJ2-3
CDR3aa: CASSLSTYTDTQYF
CDR3nt: TGTGCCAGCAGCTTGAGCACCTACACAGATACGCAGTATTTT

d_gene: NA
abundance: NA
v_gene: TRBV7-9
j_gene: TRBJ1-2
CDR3aa: CASSPGSFTGYTF
CDR3nt: TGTGCCAGCAGCCCAGGGAGTTTCACCGGCTACACCTTC